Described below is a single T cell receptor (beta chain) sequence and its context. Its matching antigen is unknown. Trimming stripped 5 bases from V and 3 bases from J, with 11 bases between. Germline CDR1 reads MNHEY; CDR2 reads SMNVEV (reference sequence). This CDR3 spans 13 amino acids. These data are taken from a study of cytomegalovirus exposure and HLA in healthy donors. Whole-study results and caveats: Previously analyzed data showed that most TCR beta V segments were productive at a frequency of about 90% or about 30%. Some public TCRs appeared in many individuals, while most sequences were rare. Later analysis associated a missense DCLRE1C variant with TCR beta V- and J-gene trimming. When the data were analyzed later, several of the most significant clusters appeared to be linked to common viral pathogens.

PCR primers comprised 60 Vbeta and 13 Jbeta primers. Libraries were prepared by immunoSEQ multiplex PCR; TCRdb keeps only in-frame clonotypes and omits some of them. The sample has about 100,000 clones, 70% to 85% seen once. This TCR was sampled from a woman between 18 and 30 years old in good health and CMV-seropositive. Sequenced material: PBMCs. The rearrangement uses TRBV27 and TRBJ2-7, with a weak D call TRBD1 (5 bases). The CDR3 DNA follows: TGTGCCAGCAGTCCCGGGCAGGGCTACGAGCAGTACTTC. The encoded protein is CASSPGQGYEQYF.